A single sample gave rise to the 3 T cell receptor beta chains below, sequenced in a study of OX40 agonist ivuxolimab in advanced cancers. Sequenced by immunoSEQ multiplex PCR; TCRdb stores in-frame clones only, minus some. In the table there are under 85,000 clones, 88% of which are singletons. Sequencing used CD4+ or CD8+ T cells sorted from blood, obtained in a trial of the OX40 agonist ivuxolimab. The receptors derive from an adult with an advanced solid tumor such as melanoma, head and neck, liver or kidney cancer.

The V call is TRBV28, the J call TRBJ2-5; 10 bases align to TRBD1. Germline CDR1 and CDR2: MDHEN and SYDVKM. After removal of 3 bases from V and 11 bases from J, the junction contained 0 bases not matched to a gene. This CDR3 has 11 amino acids. CDR3 sequence (DNA): TGTGCCAGCAGTTTGGACAGGGGGCAGTACTTC. Its translation is CASSLDRGQYF. The full variable domain, completed using reference TRBV28 and TRBJ2-5, is DVKVTQSSRYLVKRTGEKVFLECVQDMDHENMFWYRQDPGLGLRLIYFSYDVKMKEKGDIPEGYSVSREKKERFSLILESASTNQTSMYLCASSLDRGQYFGPGTRLLVL.

This chain uses TRBV19 with TRBJ1-1, with no clear D. The CDR3 has 16 amino acids. CDR1 and CDR2 (germline): LNHDA, SQIVND (reference sequence). V lost 4 bases to trimming and J lost 11 bases, with 26 bases between them. The CDR3, as DNA: TGTGCCAGTAGTAAGGAACGATCCGGGTCTCTGGTCCGTGCTTTCTTT. The encoded protein is CASSKERSGSLVRAFF.

The chain combines TRBV5-4 with TRBJ1-4; TRBD1 agrees at 9 bases. CDR1 and CDR2 (germline): SGHNT, YYREEE (reference sequence). This CDR3 is 17 amino acids long. Losses at the gene ends were 3 bases for V and 1 base for J; bases not matched to a gene: 7. CDR3 amino acids: CASSSTGGRGTNEKLFF. CDR3 in DNA: TGTGCCAGCAGCTCGACAGGGGGAAGAGGAACTAATGAAAAACTGTTTTTT. Looking up the rest from reference TRBV5-4 and TRBJ1-4 gives the full variable domain: ETGVTQSPTHLIKTRGQQVTLRCSSQSGHNTVSWYQQALGQGPQFIFQYYREEENGRGNFPPRFSGLQFPNYSSELNVNALELDDSALYLCASSSTGGRGTNEKLFFGSGTQLSVL.